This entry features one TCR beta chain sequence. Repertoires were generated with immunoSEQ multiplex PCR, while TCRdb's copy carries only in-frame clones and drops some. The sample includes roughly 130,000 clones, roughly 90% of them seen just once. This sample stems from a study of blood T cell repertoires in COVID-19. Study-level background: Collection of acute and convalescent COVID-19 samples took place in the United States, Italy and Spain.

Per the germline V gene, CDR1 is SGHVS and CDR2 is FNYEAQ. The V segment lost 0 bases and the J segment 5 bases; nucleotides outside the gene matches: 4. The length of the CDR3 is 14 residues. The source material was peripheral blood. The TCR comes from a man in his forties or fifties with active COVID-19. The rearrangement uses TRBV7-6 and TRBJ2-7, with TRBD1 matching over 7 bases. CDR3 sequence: CASSLAGGIDEQYF. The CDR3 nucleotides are TGTGCCAGCAGCTTAGCAGGGGGCATTGACGAGCAGTACTTC.